This T cell receptor (beta chain) was identified in a study of beta chain features in type 1 diabetes. Findings and limits, study-wide: The study found that naive, central memory and Treg TCRB repertoires appeared more similar in patients than in healthy donors. Junctions at VDJ sites from type 1 diabetes patients had fewer insertions and more deletions.

There was one heparinised blood draw per donor, averaging about 100 mL. A CD45RO/CCR7/CD25/CD127/CD95/CD27 panel sorted naive, central memory, regulatory and stem cell-like memory CD4+ cells. This clone appeared a few times. The antigen remains unidentified. As every portion of the isolated RNA was reverse transcribed, the sequencing read expressed TCRB transcripts. This table comes from immunoSEQ multiplex PCR, and its TCRdb copy is limited to in-frame clones, with some not included. Here the sample spans around 350,000 clones, around 12% being singletons. V lost 5 bases and J lost 1, with 12 bases in between. From germline, CDR1 is SGHRS and CDR2 YFSETQ. The CDR3 extends over 14 amino acids.

Sample: naive CD4+ T cells from blood. The sequence was obtained from a man younger than 35 in good health. This sequence joins TRBV5-1 and TRBJ1-1; D is unresolved. The CDR3 sequence is CASSIGPGNTEAFF. CDR3 coding DNA: TGCGCCAGCAGTATAGGTCCAGGGAACACTGAAGCTTTCTTT.